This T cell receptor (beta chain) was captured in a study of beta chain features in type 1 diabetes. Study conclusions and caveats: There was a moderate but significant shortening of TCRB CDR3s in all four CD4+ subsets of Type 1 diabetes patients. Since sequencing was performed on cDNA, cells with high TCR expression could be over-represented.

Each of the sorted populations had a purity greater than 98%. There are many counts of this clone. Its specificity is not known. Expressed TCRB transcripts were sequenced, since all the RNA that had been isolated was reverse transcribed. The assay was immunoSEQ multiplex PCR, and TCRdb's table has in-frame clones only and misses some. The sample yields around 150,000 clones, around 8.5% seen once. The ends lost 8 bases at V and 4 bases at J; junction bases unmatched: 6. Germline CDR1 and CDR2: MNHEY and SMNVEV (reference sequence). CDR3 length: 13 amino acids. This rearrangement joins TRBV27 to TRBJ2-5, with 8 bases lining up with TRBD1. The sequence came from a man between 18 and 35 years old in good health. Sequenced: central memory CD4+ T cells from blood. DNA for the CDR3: TGTGCCAGCGGTCCACAGGGGGGAGAGACCCAGTACTTC. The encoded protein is CASGPQGGETQYF.